Sequencing of this TCR beta chain was carried out in a study of blood T cell repertoires in COVID-19. Study overall: PBMCs, B-cell-depleted T cells, or T cells were the source of the cDNA or gDNA that made up the material.

V dropped 3 bases and J dropped 5; count of bases not matched to a gene: 6. The CDR3 length is 15 residues. The germline V gene has CDR1 LNHDA and CDR2 SQIVND (reference sequence). TCRdb's table, derived via immunoSEQ multiplex PCR, lists solely in-frame clones and lacks some. The sample contains about 200,000 clones, roughly 82% of which appear only once. What was sequenced was PBMCs or T cells enriched from blood (not recorded which). This sequence joins TRBV19 and TRBJ1-5; TRBD1 matches at 8 bases. This TCR was recovered from a man aged 35-49 years with acute COVID-19. The CDR3 DNA sequence: TGTGCCAGTAGTATTGGGACAGGTGCCTATCAGCCCCAGCATTTT. Translated, it gives CASSIGTGAYQPQHF.